These T cell receptor beta chains were read from a single sample in a study of shared clonotypes between healthy human individuals. The method was immunoSEQ multiplex PCR; TCRdb's version includes in-frame clones alone and lacks a portion of them. The sample contains around 980,000 clones, about 84% of which appear only once. The source material was memory CD4+ T cells from PBMCs. These receptors came from a man younger than 30 in good health. Some clones in this sample may be carry-over from other donors' samples. CDR3s include the opening cysteine and the closing phenylalanine or tryptophan. A D gene is named only where the DNA matches it firmly. Rows give clone size only sometimes, using once, few, many, or a class for an expanded clone.

NA | TRBJ1-2 | TRBV7-2 | TRBD1 | CASSITGTGEGNGYTF | TGTGCCAGCAGCATTACCGGGACAGGGGAGGGGAATGGCTACACCTTC
NA | TRBJ2-4 | TRBV13 | NA | CASSLVRSSGIAKNIQYF | TGTGCCAGCAGCTTAGTTAGGTCCAGCGGTATAGCCAAAAACATTCAGTACTTC
NA | TRBJ2-2 | TRBV11-3 | NA | CASSLGTNTGELFF | TGTGCCAGCAGCTTGGGAACAAATACCGGGGAGCTGTTTTTT
once | TRBJ2-7 | TRBV11-2 | NA | CASSQTTSGSRSYEQYF | TGTGCCAGCAGCCAGACTACCTCCGGGAGTAGGTCCTACGAGCAGTACTTC
NA | TRBJ1-2 | TRBV28 | NA | CASEAGPGYTF | TGTGCCAGCGAAGCGGGCCCTGGCTACACCTTC
NA | TRBJ1-5 | TRBV19 | TRBD1 | CASSIDSQGGRQPQHF | TGTGCCAGTAGTATAGATTCACAGGGGGGCAGGCAGCCCCAGCATTTT
few | TRBJ2-1 | TRBV5-4 | NA | CASSPKRVSSYNEQFF | TGTGCCAGCAGCCCAAAGCGGGTTAGCTCCTACAATGAGCAGTTCTTC
NA | TRBJ1-2 | TRBV2 | TRBD1 | CASSENLYRGYTF | TGTGCCAGCAGTGAAAATCTGTACAGGGGTTACACCTTC
NA | TRBJ1-4 | TRBV2 | NA | CASSEAPVQQGTNEKLFF | TGTGCCAGCAGTGAAGCTCCCGTACAACAGGGAACTAATGAAAAACTGTTTTTT
NA | TRBJ2-1 | TRBV5-1 | TRBD2 | CASRLAGGGSSYNEQFF | TGCGCCAGCAGACTAGCGGGTGGGGGAAGCTCCTACAATGAGCAGTTCTTC
NA | TRBJ2-3 | TRBV7-3 | TRBD2 | CASSRTSGRAPVSTDTQYF | TGTGCCAGCAGCCGGACTAGCGGGAGGGCCCCGGTTAGCACAGATACGCAGTATTTT
NA | TRBJ2-2 | TRBV5-1 | TRBD1 | CASSSGTGGTLLFF | TGCGCCAGCAGCTCCGGGACAGGGGGCACACTTCTGTTTTTT
NA | TRBJ1-2 | TRBV18 | NA | CASSPGSTQGYGYTF | TGTGCCAGCTCACCAGGTAGTACTCAGGGCTATGGCTACACCTTC
once | TRBJ2-7 | TRBV19 | TRBD1 | CASSAGTGGYEQYF | TGTGCCAGTAGTGCCGGGACAGGGGGTTACGAGCAGTACTTC
few | TRBJ2-1 | TRBV11-3 | NA | CASSHGRGEQFF | TGTGCCAGCAGCCATGGACGGGGGGAGCAGTTCTTC
NA | TRBJ2-4 | TRBV6-6 | NA | CASSYEKNIQYF | TGTGCCAGCAGTTATGAAAAAAACATTCAGTACTTC
few | TRBJ2-2 | TRBV6-1 | NA | CATSRVGAQTGELFF | TGTGCCACCTCCCGGGTTGGAGCTCAGACCGGGGAGCTGTTTTTT
NA | TRBJ2-3 | TRBV28 | NA | CASSSISTDTQYF | TGTGCCAGCAGTTCTATTTCCACAGATACGCAGTATTTT
NA | TRBJ2-7 | TRBV7-3 | NA | CASSPNRQLYEQYF | TGTGCCAGCAGCCCGAACCGACAGCTTTACGAGCAGTACTTC
NA | TRBJ2-3 | TRBV29-1 | NA | CSSSGPITDTQYF | TGCAGCAGTAGCGGCCCAATCACAGATACGCAGTATTTT
NA | TRBJ1-3 | TRBV18 | NA | CASSPRQYGVAGNTIYF | TGTGCCAGCTCACCACGACAGTACGGGGTGGCTGGAAACACCATATATTTT
few | TRBJ2-3 | TRBV29-1 | NA | CSVLARGRDTQYF | TGCAGCGTTTTGGCTCGGGGGCGGGATACGCAGTATTTT
NA | TRBJ1-5 | TRBV19 | TRBD1 | CASSIIWDRGLVSNQPQHF | TGTGCCAGTAGTATAATTTGGGACAGGGGGCTGGTCAGCAATCAGCCCCAGCATTTT
once | TRBJ1-2 | TRBV12-5 | TRBD1 | CASGTDRAPYGYTF | TGTGCTAGTGGGACAGACAGGGCCCCCTATGGCTACACCTTC
NA | TRBJ1-5 | TRBV6-5 | NA | CASQGDRQPQHF | TGTGCCAGCCAGGGCGATAGGCAGCCCCAGCATTTT
once | TRBJ2-3 | TRBV18 | TRBD2 | CASSQGLAETDTQYF | TGTGCCAGCTCACAGGGACTAGCGGAAACAGATACGCAGTATTTT
NA | TRBJ2-3 | TRBV10-3 | TRBD1 | CAISPGQGSIPGTDTQYF | TGTGCCATCAGTCCGGGACAGGGAAGCATCCCGGGCACAGATACGCAGTATTTT
NA | TRBJ2-2 | TRBV7-2 | NA | CASSLGYVGSAGELFF | TGTGCCAGCAGCCTCGGCTATGTGGGGTCCGCCGGGGAGCTGTTTTTT
NA | TRBJ2-1 | TRBV19 | TRBD2 | CASRLAGGPRNEQFF | TGTGCCAGTAGATTAGCGGGAGGGCCTCGGAATGAGCAGTTCTTC
once | TRBJ2-5 | TRBV9 | NA | CASSAGAGGQETQYF | TGTGCCAGCAGCGCCGGAGCGGGTGGGCAAGAGACCCAGTACTTC
NA | TRBJ1-4 | TRBV28 | NA | CASSTPGLVNEKLFF | TGTGCCAGCAGTACCCCAGGGTTGGTTAATGAAAAACTGTTTTTT